The clone carrying this T cell receptor (beta chain) was seen many times. Its antigen is still unknown. This sample was taken from a study of identical twins. In germline, CDR1 is KGHDR, CDR2 SFDVKD. V was clipped by 5 bases and J by 6 bases; unmatched bases: 3. The length of the CDR3 is 15 residues. General observations from the study: Clonotypes of the beta chain that were abundant in cord blood carried fewer insertions (memory repertoires showed none).

TCRdb called the 5' RACE reads again in MiXCR, with one record for every CDR3 protein. The top ten hold 1.6% of the sample, which has nearly 650,000 distinct CDR3 sequences, just over 7% seen once. Separately, the same data were catalogued under a study of yellow fever vaccine responses in identical twins.

The sequenced sample was PBMCs. The chain employs TRBV24-1 and TRBJ2-1; 13 bases map to TRBD2. The sequence came from a woman aged 18-29 years in good health. This chain's CDR3 is CATSGTSGSVNEQFF. For the CDR3, the DNA is TGTGCCACCAGTGGGACTAGCGGGAGTGTCAATGAGCAGTTCTTC.